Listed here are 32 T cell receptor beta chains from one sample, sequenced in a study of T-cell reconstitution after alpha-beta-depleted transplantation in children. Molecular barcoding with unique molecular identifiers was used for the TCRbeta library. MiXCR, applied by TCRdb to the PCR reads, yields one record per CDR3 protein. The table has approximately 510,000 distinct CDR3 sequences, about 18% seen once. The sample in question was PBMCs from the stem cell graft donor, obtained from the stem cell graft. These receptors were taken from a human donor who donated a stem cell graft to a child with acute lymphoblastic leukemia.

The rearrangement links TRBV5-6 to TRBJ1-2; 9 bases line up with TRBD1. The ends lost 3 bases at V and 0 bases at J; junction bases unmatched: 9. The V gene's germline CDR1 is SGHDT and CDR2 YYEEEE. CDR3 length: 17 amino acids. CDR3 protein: CASSYGTGLDPNYGYTF. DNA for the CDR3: TGTGCCAGCAGCTATGGGACAGGGCTTGACCCTAACTATGGCTACACCTTC. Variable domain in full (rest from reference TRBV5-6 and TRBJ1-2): DAGVTQSPTHLIKTRGQQVTLRCSPKSGHDTVSWYQQALGQGPQFIFQYYEEEERQRGNFPDRFSGHQFPNYSSELNVNALLLGDSALYLCASSYGTGLDPNYGYTFGSGTRLTVV.

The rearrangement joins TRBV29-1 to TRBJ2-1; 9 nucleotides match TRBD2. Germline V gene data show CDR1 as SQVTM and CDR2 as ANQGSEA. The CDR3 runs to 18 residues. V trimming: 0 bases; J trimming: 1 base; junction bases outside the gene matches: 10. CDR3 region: CSVEDRATGLASYNEQFF. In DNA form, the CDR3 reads TGCAGCGTTGAAGATCGCGCCACGGGACTAGCTTCCTACAATGAGCAGTTCTTC.

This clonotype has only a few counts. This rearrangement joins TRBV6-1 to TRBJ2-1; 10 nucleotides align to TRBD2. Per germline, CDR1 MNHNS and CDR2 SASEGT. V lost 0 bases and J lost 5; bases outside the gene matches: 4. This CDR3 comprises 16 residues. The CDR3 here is CASSEATSGRNNEQFF. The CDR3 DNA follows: TGTGCCAGCAGTGAAGCGACTAGCGGGCGGAACAATGAGCAGTTCTTC.

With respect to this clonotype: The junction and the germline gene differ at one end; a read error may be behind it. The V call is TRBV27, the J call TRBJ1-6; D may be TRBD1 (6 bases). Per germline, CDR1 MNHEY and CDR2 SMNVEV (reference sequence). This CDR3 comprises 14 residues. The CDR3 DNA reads TGTGCCAGCAAGACAGGACCTGTAAATTCCCCCCTCCACTTT. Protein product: CASKTGPVNSPLHF.

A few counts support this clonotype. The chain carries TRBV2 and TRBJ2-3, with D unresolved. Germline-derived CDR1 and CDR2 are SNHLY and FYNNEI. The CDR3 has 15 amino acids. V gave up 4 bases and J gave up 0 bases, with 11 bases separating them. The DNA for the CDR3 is TGTGCCAGCAGTGTTCTCCAGACTAGCACAGATACGCAGTATTTT. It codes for CASSVLQTSTDTQYF.

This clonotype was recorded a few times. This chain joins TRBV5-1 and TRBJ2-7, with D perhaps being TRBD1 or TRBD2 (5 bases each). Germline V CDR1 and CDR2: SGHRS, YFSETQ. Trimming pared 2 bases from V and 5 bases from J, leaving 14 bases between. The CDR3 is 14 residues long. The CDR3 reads CASSLRTGQNEQYF. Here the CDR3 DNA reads TGCGCCAGCAGCTTAAGGACGGGGCAAAACGAGCAGTACTTC.

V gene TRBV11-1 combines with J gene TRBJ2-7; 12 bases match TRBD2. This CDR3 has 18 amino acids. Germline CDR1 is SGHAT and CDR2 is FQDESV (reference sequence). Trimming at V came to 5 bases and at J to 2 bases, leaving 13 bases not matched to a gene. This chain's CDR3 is CASSRSTGLAGPAYEQYF. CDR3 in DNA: TGTGCCAGCAGCCGAAGCACGGGACTAGCGGGCCCCGCCTACGAGCAGTACTTC.

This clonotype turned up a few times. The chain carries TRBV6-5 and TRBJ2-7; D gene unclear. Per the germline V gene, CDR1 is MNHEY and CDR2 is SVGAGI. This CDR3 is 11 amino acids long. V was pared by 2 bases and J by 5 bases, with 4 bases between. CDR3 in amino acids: CASSYGHEQYF. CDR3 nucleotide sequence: TGTGCCAGCAGTTACGGCCACGAGCAGTACTTC.

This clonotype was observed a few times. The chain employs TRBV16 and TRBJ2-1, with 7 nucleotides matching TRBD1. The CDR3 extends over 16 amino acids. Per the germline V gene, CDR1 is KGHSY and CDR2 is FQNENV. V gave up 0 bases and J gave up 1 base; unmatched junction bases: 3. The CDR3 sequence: CASSQSNRGSYNEQFF. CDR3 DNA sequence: TGTGCCAGCAGCCAATCAAACAGGGGATCCTACAATGAGCAGTTCTTC.

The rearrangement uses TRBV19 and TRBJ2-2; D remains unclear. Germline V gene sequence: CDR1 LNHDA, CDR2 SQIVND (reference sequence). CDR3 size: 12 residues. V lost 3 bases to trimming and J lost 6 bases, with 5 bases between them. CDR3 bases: TGTGCCAGTAGTATCTGGGCCGGGGAGCTGTTTTTT. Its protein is CASSIWAGELFF.

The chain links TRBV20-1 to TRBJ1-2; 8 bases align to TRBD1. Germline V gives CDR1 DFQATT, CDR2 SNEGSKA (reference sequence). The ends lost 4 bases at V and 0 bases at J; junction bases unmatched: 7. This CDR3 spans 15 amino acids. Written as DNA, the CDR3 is TGCAGTGCTATGCCTCGGACAGGGCCTAACTATGGCTACACCTTC. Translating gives CSAMPRTGPNYGYTF.

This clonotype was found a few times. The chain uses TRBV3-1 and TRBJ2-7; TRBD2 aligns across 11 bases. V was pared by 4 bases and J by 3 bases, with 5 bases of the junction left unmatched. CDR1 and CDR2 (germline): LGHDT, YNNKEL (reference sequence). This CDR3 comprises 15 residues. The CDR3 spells CASSPTSGSYYEQYF. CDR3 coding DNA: TGTGCCAGCAGCCCAACTAGCGGGAGTTACTACGAGCAGTACTTC.

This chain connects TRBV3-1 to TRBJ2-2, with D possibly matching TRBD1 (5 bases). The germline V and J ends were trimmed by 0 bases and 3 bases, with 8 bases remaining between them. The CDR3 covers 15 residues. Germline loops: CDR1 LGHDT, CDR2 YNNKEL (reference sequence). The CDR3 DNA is TGTGCCAGCAGCCAAGAAGCCAGGGACACCGGGGAGCTGTTTTTT. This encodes CASSQEARDTGELFF.

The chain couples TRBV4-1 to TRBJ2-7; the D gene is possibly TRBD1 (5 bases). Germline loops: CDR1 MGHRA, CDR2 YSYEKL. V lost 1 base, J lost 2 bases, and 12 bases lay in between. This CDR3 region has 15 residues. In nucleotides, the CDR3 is TGCGCCAGCAGCCAAGGACAGTCCACCACCTACGAGCAGTACTTC. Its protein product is CASSQGQSTTYEQYF.

The CDR3 region is CASSFDRVPGELFF. As DNA, the CDR3 is TGTGCCAGCAGTTTTGACAGGGTCCCTGGGGAGCTGTTTTTT. The chain carries TRBV27 and TRBJ2-2, with TRBD1 matching 7 bases. This CDR3 contains 14 residues. V was clipped by 3 bases and J by 8 bases; unmatched bases: 6. Germline values: CDR1 MNHEY, CDR2 SMNVEV (reference sequence).

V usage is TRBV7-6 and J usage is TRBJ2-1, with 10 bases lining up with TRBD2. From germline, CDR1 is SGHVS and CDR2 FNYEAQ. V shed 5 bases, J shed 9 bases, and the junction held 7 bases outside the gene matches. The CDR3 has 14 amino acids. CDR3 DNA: TGTGCCAGCAGCCCTGGGACTAGCGACAGTGAGCAGTTCTTC. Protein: CASSPGTSDSEQFF. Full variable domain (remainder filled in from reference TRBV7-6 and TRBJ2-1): GAGVSQSPRYKVTKRGQDVALRCDPISGHVSLYWYRQALGQGPEFLTYFNYEAQQDKSGLPNDRFSAERPEGSISTLTIQRTEQRDSAMYRCASSPGTSDSEQFFGPGTRLTVL.

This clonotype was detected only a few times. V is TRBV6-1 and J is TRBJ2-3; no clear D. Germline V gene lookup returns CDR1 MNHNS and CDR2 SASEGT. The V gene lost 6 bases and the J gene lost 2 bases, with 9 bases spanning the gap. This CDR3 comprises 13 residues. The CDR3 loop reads CASSTINTDTQYF. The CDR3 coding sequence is TGTGCCAGCAGCACTATTAACACAGATACGCAGTATTTT.

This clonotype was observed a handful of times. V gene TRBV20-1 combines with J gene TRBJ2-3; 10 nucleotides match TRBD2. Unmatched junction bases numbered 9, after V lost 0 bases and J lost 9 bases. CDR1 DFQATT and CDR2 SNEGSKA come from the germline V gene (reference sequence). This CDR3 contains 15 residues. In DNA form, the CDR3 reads TGCAGTGCTAGAGATTTGGAGCGGGAGGGTGAGACGCAGTATTTT. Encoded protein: CSARDLEREGETQYF.

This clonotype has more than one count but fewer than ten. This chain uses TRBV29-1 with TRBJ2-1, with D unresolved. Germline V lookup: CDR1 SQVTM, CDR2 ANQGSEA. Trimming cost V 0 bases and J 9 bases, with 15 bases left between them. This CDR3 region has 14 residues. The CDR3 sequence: CSVEDRMKYLEQFF. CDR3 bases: TGCAGCGTTGAAGATAGGATGAAATACCTTGAGCAGTTCTTC.

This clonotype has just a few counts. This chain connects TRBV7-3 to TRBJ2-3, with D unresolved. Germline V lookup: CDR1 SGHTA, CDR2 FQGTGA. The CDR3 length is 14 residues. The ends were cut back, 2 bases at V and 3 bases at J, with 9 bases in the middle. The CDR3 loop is CASSLLTKTDTQYF. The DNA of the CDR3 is TGTGCCAGCAGCTTATTGACGAAAACAGATACGCAGTATTTT.

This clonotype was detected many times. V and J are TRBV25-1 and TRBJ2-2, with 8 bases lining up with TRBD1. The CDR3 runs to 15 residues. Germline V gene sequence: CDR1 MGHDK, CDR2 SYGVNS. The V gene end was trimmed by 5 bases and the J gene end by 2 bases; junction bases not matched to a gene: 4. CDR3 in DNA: TGTGCCAGCAGTCCTGGGACAGGAAACACCGGGGAGCTGTTTTTT. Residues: CASSPGTGNTGELFF.

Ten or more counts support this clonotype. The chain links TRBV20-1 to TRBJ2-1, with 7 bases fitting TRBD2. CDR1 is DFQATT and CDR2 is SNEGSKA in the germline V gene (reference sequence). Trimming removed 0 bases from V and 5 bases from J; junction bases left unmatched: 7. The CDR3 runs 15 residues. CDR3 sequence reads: CSARDGSGDHNEQFF. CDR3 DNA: TGCAGTGCTAGAGATGGCAGCGGGGACCACAATGAGCAGTTCTTC.

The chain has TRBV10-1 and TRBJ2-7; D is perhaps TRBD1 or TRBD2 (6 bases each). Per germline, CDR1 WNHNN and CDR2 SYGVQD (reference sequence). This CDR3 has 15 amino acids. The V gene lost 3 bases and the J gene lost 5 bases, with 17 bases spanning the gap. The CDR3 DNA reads TGCGCCAGCAGTGACGCTAGTGGGGGGCTCGACGAGCAGTACTTC. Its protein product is CASSDASGGLDEQYF.

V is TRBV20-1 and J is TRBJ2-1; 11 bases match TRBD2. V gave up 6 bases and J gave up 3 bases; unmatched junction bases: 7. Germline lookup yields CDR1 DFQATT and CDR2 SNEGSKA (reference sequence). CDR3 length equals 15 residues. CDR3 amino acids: CSARGLAENYNEQFF. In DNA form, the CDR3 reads TGCAGTGCAAGGGGACTAGCGGAAAACTACAATGAGCAGTTCTTC.

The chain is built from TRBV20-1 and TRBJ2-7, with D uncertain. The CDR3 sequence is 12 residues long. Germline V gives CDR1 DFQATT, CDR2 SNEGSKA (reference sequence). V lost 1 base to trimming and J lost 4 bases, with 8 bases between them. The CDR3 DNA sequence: TGCAGTGCTAGAGCCCAGGCGTACGAGCAGTACTTC. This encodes CSARAQAYEQYF.

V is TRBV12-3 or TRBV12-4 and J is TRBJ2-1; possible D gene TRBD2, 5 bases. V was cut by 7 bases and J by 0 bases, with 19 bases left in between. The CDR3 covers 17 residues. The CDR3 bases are TGTGCCAGCACCCTGGCCCAGCGGAGGAGCTCCTACAATGAGCAGTTCTTC. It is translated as CASTLAQRRSSYNEQFF.

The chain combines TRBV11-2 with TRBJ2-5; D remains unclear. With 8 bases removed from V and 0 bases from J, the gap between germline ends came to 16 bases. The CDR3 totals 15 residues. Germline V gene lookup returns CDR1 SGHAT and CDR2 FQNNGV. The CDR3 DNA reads TGTGCCAGCTGCCCCCCGCAGCCGTACCAAGAGACCCAGTACTTC. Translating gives CASCPPQPYQETQYF.

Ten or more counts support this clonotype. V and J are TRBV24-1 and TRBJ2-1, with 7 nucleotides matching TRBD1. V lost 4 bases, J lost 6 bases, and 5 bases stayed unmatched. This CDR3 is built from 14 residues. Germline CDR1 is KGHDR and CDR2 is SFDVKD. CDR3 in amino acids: CATSDPTGANEQFF. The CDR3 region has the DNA TGTGCCACCAGTGACCCAACAGGGGCCAATGAGCAGTTCTTC.

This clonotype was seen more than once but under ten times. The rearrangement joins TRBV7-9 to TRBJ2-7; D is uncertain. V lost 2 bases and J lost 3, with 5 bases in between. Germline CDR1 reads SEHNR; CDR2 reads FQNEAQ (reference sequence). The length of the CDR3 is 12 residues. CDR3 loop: CASSLTDYEQYF. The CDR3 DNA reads TGTGCCAGCAGCTTAACTGACTACGAGCAGTACTTC.

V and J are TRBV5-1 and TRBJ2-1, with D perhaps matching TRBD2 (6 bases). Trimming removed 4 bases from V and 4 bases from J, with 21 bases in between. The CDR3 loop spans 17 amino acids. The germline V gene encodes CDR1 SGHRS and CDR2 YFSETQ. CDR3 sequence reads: CASSPLTQRVRYNEQFF. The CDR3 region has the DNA TGCGCCAGCAGCCCCCTCACTCAGCGGGTAAGGTACAATGAGCAGTTCTTC.

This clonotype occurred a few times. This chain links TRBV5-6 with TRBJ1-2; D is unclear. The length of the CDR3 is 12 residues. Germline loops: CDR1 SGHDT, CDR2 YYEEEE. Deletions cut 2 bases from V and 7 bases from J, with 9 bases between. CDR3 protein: CASSFEGSGYTF. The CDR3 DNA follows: TGTGCCAGCAGCTTTGAGGGATCTGGCTACACCTTC. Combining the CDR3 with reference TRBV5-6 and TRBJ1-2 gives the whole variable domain DAGVTQSPTHLIKTRGQQVTLRCSPKSGHDTVSWYQQALGQGPQFIFQYYEEEERQRGNFPDRFSGHQFPNYSSELNVNALLLGDSALYLCASSFEGSGYTFGSGTRLTVV.

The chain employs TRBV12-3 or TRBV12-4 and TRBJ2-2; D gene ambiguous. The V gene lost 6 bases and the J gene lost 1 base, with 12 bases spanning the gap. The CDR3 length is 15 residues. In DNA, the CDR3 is TGTGCCAGCAGACCCCACGGTCAGAACACCGGGGAGCTGTTTTTT. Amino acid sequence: CASRPHGQNTGELFF.